The 9 T cell receptor beta chains below all came from one sample that was sequenced in a study of blood T cells in healthy people across ages. A sample-barcoded 5' primer and a J-beta primer mix were used in a second PCR of roughly 7 to 12 cycles. TCRdb passed the 5' RACE reads through MiXCR, listing each CDR3 protein once. The sample includes 1.5 million to 2 million distinct CDR3 sequences, 28% of them seen just once. Specimen: blood. These receptors all stem from a woman in her twenties or thirties in good health.

This clonotype appeared many times. The chain has TRBV7-2 and TRBJ2-5, with a possible D match to TRBD2 (6 bases). This CDR3 is built from 14 residues. V was clipped by 5 bases and J by 5 bases, with 15 bases between them. Per germline, CDR1 SGHTA and CDR2 FQGNSA. The CDR3 region is CASSRSGRGETQYF. CDR3 nucleotide sequence: TGTGCCAGCAGCCGGAGCGGGCGTGGGGAGACCCAGTACTTC.

This clonotype was seen a handful of times. V and J are TRBV7-2 and TRBJ2-3, with 8 positions matching TRBD2. The V gene's germline CDR1 is SGHTA and CDR2 FQGNSA. This CDR3 spans 16 amino acids. Trimming took 5 bases from V and 2 from J; bases not matched to a gene: 9. The CDR3 DNA reads as TGTGCCAGCAGCGAGGCCGGGACTAGATCCACAGATACGCAGTATTTT. Translating it yields CASSEAGTRSTDTQYF. Based on the CDR3 plus reference TRBV7-2 and TRBJ2-3, the full variable domain is GAGVSQSPSNKVTEKGKDVELRCDPISGHTALYWYRQSLGQGLEFLIYFQGNSAPDKSGLPSDRFSAERTGGSVSTLTIQRTQQEDSAVYLCASSEAGTRSTDTQYFGPGTRLTVL.

This clonotype was detected a few times. V is TRBV4-2 and J is TRBJ2-5; tentatively, D is TRBD1 or TRBD2 (5 bases each). The J call may be in error: the DNA end matches TRBJ2-7 better. This CDR3 has 16 residues. Looked up from germline, CDR1 is LGHNA and CDR2 is YNFKEQ. The CDR3 region is CASSQGGRDRGHEQYF. The CDR3 coding sequence is TGTGCCAGCAGCCAAGGGGGCCGGGATCGAGGCCACGAGCAGTACTTC.

The table lists this clonotype with a few counts. V is TRBV3-1 and J is TRBJ2-4; D is unclear. The J call may be wrong; the DNA end is better matched by TRBJ2-7. Germline CDR1 reads LGHDT; CDR2 reads YNNKEL (reference sequence). This CDR3 has 13 residues. The CDR3 loop is CASSQRVVYEQYF. The CDR3 DNA is TGTGCCAGCAGCCAACGCGTCGTCTACGAGCAGTACTTC.

In its sample, this clonotype was seen many times. The chain carries TRBV29-1 and TRBJ2-5, with a tentative D call TRBD2 (5 bases). Trimming shortened V by 4 bases and J by 3 bases, and 9 bases separated the two germline ends. This CDR3 spans 12 amino acids. Germline V gene data show CDR1 as SQVTM and CDR2 as ANQGSEA. In DNA form, the CDR3 reads TGCAGCGTTGGACGGGGTGAAGAGACCCAGTACTTC. Its protein is CSVGRGEETQYF.

Points on this clonotype: One junction end does not reproduce the germline sequence, and a read error may be involved. The rearrangement uses TRBV4-3 and TRBJ1-5, with D hard to call. The CDR3 contains 13 residues. Germline V CDR1 and CDR2: LGHNA, YSLEER. Here the CDR3 reads CANSQERGQPQHF. CDR3 sequence (DNA): TGCGCCAACAGCCAAGAGCGTGGTCAGCCCCAGCATTTT.

This chain links TRBV25-1 with TRBJ2-7; possible D gene TRBD1, 5 bases. Germline lookup yields CDR1 MGHDK and CDR2 SYGVNS. This CDR3 has 17 amino acids. V gave up 0 bases and J gave up 2 bases, with 17 bases separating them. This CDR3 reads CASSEYVTAWNAYEQYF. CDR3 nucleotides: TGTGCCAGCAGTGAATACGTGACAGCGTGGAACGCCTACGAGCAGTACTTC.

A few counts support this clonotype. The chain is built from TRBV18 and TRBJ2-1; D is possibly TRBD2 (5 bases). This CDR3 has 13 residues. Germline V gene lookup returns CDR1 KGHSH and CDR2 LQKENI. Deletions cut 3 bases from V and 6 bases from J, with 9 bases between. This CDR3 is CASSPSAGNEQFF. As DNA, the CDR3 is TGTGCCAGCTCACCGTCGGCGGGCAATGAGCAGTTCTTC.

This clonotype was seen only a few times. V and J are TRBV6-1 and TRBJ1-5, with D unresolved. CDR3 length: 14 amino acids. In germline, CDR1 is MNHNS, CDR2 SASEGT. V was cut by 6 bases and J by 3 bases, with 12 bases left in between. The CDR3 loop reads CASRDSTFNQPQHF. The CDR3 bases are TGTGCCAGCAGGGACTCAACCTTCAATCAGCCCCAGCATTTT.